This T cell receptor (beta chain) was found in a study of blood T cells in healthy people across ages. With a J-beta primer mix and a sample-barcoded 5' primer, a second PCR ran 7 to 11 cycles. TCRdb re-called the 5' RACE reads with MiXCR, one entry per CDR3 protein. This sample yields roughly 1.6 million distinct CDR3 sequences, of which around 35% are seen a single time; around 10% belongs to the top ten. This CDR3 is built from 16 residues. Germline V gene lookup returns CDR1 DFQATT and CDR2 SNEGSKA (reference sequence). Trimming removed 0 bases at V and 5 bases at J, with 17 bases between. The receptor was derived from a woman in her 30s in good health. The sequenced sample was blood. V and J are TRBV20-1 and TRBJ2-1; perhaps TRBD2 as D (7 bases). CDR3 bases: TGCAGTGCTAGAGATCCCTGGAGGGGGGGAGACAATGAGCAGTTCTTC. Its translation: CSARDPWRGGDNEQFF.